The 25 T cell receptor beta chains below were found in one sample sequenced in a study of blood T cell repertoires in COVID-19. Sequencing was performed with immunoSEQ multiplex PCR; in TCRdb, only in-frame clones are kept and a portion is missing. The data show 250,000 or so clones, with around 83% seen just once and around 6.3% held by the top ten. Sequencing used PBMCs or T cells enriched from blood (not recorded which). The receptors were sampled from a woman in her forties or fifties who had been exposed to COVID-19.

The chain uses TRBV9 and TRBJ1-6; tentative D call: TRBD1 (6 bases). Trimming took off 2 bases at V and 7 bases at J, with 19 bases between the two ends. The CDR3 is 17 residues long. Looked up from germline, CDR1 is SGDLS and CDR2 is YYNGEE. CDR3 sequence reads: CASSVGQGGAPNSPLHF. The DNA of the CDR3 is TGTGCCAGCAGCGTCGGACAAGGGGGGGCTCCCAATTCACCCCTCCACTTT.

J is TRBJ2-2 and V is TRBV25-1, with D possibly TRBD1 on 5 matching bases. Trimming took off 4 bases at V and 5 bases at J, with 11 bases between the two ends. This CDR3 spans 14 amino acids. Germline values: CDR1 MGHDK, CDR2 SYGVNS. In nucleotides, the CDR3 is TGTGCCAGCAGTGCGACAGCGTTAACCGGGGAGCTGTTTTTT. Its translation is CASSATALTGELFF.

J is TRBJ2-1 and V is TRBV6-2 or TRBV6-3; D unclear. This CDR3 is 15 amino acids long. The V gene lost 0 bases and the J gene lost 12 bases, with 18 bases spanning the gap. CDR1 and CDR2 (germline): MNHEY, SVGEGT. The CDR3 reads CASSYSTSLLRRQFF. The DNA for the CDR3 is TGTGCCAGCAGTTACTCTACGTCGCTCCTCCGGAGGCAGTTCTTC.

The chain has TRBV18 and TRBJ2-1, with 12 bases aligning to TRBD2. Per germline, CDR1 KGHSH and CDR2 LQKENI. The ends lost 3 bases at V and 2 bases at J; junction bases unmatched: 5. The CDR3 runs 17 residues. The CDR3 DNA sequence: TGTGCCAGCTCACCGACTAGCGGGGGAGTTCCCTACAATGAGCAGTTCTTC. This gives the protein CASSPTSGGVPYNEQFF. The variable domain in full, with the rest retrieved from reference TRBV18 and TRBJ2-1, is NAGVMQNPRHLVRRRGQEARLRCSPMKGHSHVYWYRQLPEEGLKFMVYLQKENIIDESGMPKERFSAEFPKEGPSILRIQQVVRGDSAAYFCASSPTSGGVPYNEQFFGPGTRLTVL.

This sequence joins TRBV7-9 and TRBJ2-2; 8 nucleotides line up with TRBD1. The germline V gene has CDR1 SEHNR and CDR2 FQNEAQ (reference sequence). The CDR3 is 16 residues long. After removal of 1 base from V and 6 bases from J, the junction contained 7 bases not matched to a gene. The CDR3 DNA is TGTGCCAGCAGCTTAGATCAGGGGGCGCGACCCGGGGAGCTGTTTTTT. It specifies CASSLDQGARPGELFF.

This sequence joins TRBV5-1 and TRBJ1-3; TRBD1 might be the D (6 bases). The CDR3 runs to 17 residues. V was clipped by 1 base and J by 0 bases, with 14 bases between them. Germline CDR1 is SGHRS and CDR2 is YFSETQ. The CDR3 sequence is CASSLQPGHNSGNTIYF. CDR3 sequence (DNA): TGCGCCAGCAGCTTGCAGCCGGGACATAACTCTGGAAACACCATATATTTT.

The V call is TRBV12-3 or TRBV12-4, the J call TRBJ1-5, with TRBD1 matching over 9 bases. J lost 7 bases, V lost 4 bases, and 2 bases had no gene match. The CDR3 totals 13 residues. CDR3 bases: TGTGCCAGCAGTTATACAGGGGGCCAGCCCCAGCATTTT. The encoded protein is CASSYTGGQPQHF.

The genes are TRBV5-1 and TRBJ1-1; no firm D call. Deletions cut 2 bases from V and 1 base from J, with 6 bases between. The CDR3 spans 13 residues. Germline V CDR1 and CDR2: SGHRS, YFSETQ. The CDR3, as DNA: TGCGCCAGCAGCTTCCTCCCGAACACTGAAGCTTTCTTT. This translates into CASSFLPNTEAFF.

This chain uses TRBV28 with TRBJ2-1; 10 bases are shared with TRBD2. This CDR3 region has 15 residues. The junction had 5 bases not matched to a gene; V was cut back by 5 bases and J by 4 bases. Germline loops: CDR1 MDHEN, CDR2 SYDVKM. This chain's CDR3 is CASSLTSGVYNEQFF. CDR3 DNA: TGTGCCAGCAGTCTCACTAGCGGGGTATACAATGAGCAGTTCTTC.

The gene calls are TRBV6-5 and TRBJ1-4; weak D call: TRBD1 (6 bases). The CDR3 is made up of 14 amino acids. V lost 6 bases and J 0 bases, leaving 8 bases between the germline ends. CDR1 and CDR2 from the germline V gene are MNHEY and SVGAGI. The CDR3 nucleotides are TGTGCCAGCAGGGACAGTGCAACTAATGAAAAACTGTTTTTT. It codes for CASRDSATNEKLFF.

The chain carries TRBV11-2 and TRBJ1-6; D is unresolved. In germline, CDR1 is SGHAT, CDR2 FQNNGV. Trimming removed 6 bases at V and 13 bases at J, with 16 bases between. CDR3 length: 13 residues. The CDR3 DNA reads as TGTGCCAGCAGTCTAGACCGGGGAAGTCCCCTCCACTTT. Translation gives CASSLDRGSPLHF.

The CDR3 loop reads CASSQDKTLGEQYF. CDR3 DNA sequence: TGTGCCAGCAGCCAAGACAAAACCCTCGGCGAGCAGTACTTC. The rearrangement links TRBV5-4 to TRBJ2-7; D remains unclear. The CDR3 runs to 14 residues. Germline V gene lookup returns CDR1 SGHNT and CDR2 YYREEE (reference sequence). V lost 4 bases, J lost 6 bases, and 17 bases lay in between.

The gene calls are TRBV6-1 and TRBJ1-5, with TRBD1 matching 10 bases. The ends lost 4 bases at V and 6 bases at J; junction bases unmatched: 9. CDR3 length: 16 amino acids. The germline V gene encodes CDR1 MNHNS and CDR2 SASEGT. CDR3 sequence: CASSGVWTGGSQPQHF. In DNA, the CDR3 is TGTGCCAGCAGTGGAGTATGGACAGGGGGGAGTCAGCCCCAGCATTTT.

This clone was observed a single time. For the CDR3, the DNA is TGTGCCAGCCACCTATCCGGGACAGGGGGCAGGATCTATGGCTACACCTTC. It translates to CASHLSGTGGRIYGYTF. The rearrangement uses TRBV18 and TRBJ1-2; 12 bases agree with TRBD1. The germline gives CDR1 KGHSH, CDR2 LQKENI. This CDR3 has 17 amino acids. The junction had 14 bases not matched to a gene; V was cut back by 8 bases and J by 4 bases.

This clone was seen only a few times. J is TRBJ2-1 and V is TRBV24-1; 7 bases align to TRBD1. Germline V gives CDR1 KGHDR, CDR2 SFDVKD. J was trimmed by 8 bases and V by 0 bases; bases with no gene match: 9. The CDR3 loop spans 16 amino acids. The CDR3 sequence is CATSDLYWEGGHEQFF. Here the CDR3 DNA reads TGTGCCACCAGTGATTTGTATTGGGAAGGGGGCCATGAGCAGTTCTTC.

This chain joins TRBV5-1 and TRBJ2-7, with D possibly being TRBD1 (5 bases). The CDR3 totals 13 residues. Germline CDR1 reads SGHRS; CDR2 reads YFSETQ. Trimming pared 0 bases from V and 3 bases from J, leaving 7 bases between. The DNA for the CDR3 is TGCGCCAGCAGCTTGGAGGGGTTCTACGAGCAGTACTTC. Residues: CASSLEGFYEQYF.

The chain combines TRBV28 with TRBJ1-2, with 10 bases aligning to TRBD1. Per the germline V gene, CDR1 is MDHEN and CDR2 is SYDVKM. Losses at the gene ends were 2 bases for V and 2 bases for J; bases not matched to a gene: 8. The CDR3 loop spans 17 amino acids. The CDR3 DNA sequence: TGTGCCAGCAGTTTAGGGACAGGGGTTATCTCGAACTATGGCTACACCTTC. It specifies CASSLGTGVISNYGYTF.

The chain uses TRBV20-1 and TRBJ1-2; D gene unclear. The germline V and J ends were trimmed by 6 bases and 10 bases, with 15 bases remaining between them. The CDR3 sequence is 11 residues long. CDR1 is DFQATT, CDR2 SNEGSKA, per germline (reference sequence). This chain's CDR3 is CSARRGWDYTF. In DNA form, the CDR3 reads TGCAGTGCCAGACGGGGATGGGACTACACCTTC.

The gene calls are TRBV5-1 and TRBJ2-1; 7 bases line up with TRBD2. The CDR3 runs to 15 residues. V was pared by 0 bases and J by 1 base, with 1 base of the junction left unmatched. Per the germline V gene, CDR1 is SGHRS and CDR2 is YFSETQ. DNA of the CDR3: TGCGCCAGCAGCTTGGAGCGGGGTTCCTACAATGAGCAGTTCTTC. Amino acids: CASSLERGSYNEQFF.

This clone was seen once. This chain connects TRBV6-2 or TRBV6-3 to TRBJ1-3; D gene ambiguous. Germline loops: CDR1 MNHEY, CDR2 SVGEGT. Trimming cost V 2 bases and J 0 bases, with 5 bases left between them. CDR3 size: 14 residues. In nucleotides, the CDR3 is TGTGCCAGCAGTTACGCGGACTCTGGAAACACCATATATTTT. Translation: CASSYADSGNTIYF.

The V call is TRBV9, the J call TRBJ1-3; D is undetermined. The V gene lost 0 bases and the J gene lost 8 bases, with 15 bases spanning the gap. Germline CDR1 reads SGDLS; CDR2 reads YYNGEE. This CDR3 has 15 residues. The CDR3 nucleotides read TGTGCCAGCAGCGTAGCACACCTAGGAGGAGACACCATATATTTT. Residues: CASSVAHLGGDTIYF.

This clone was seen more than once but under ten times. This rearrangement joins TRBV5-1 to TRBJ1-1; D is unclear. The CDR3 sequence is 12 residues long. Per the germline V gene, CDR1 is SGHRS and CDR2 is YFSETQ. V lost 3 bases and J lost 7, with 10 bases in between. The CDR3, as DNA: TGCGCCAGCAGCTCTGGACTGGGTGAAGCTTTCTTT. Its protein product is CASSSGLGEAFF. The variable domain in full, with the rest retrieved from reference TRBV5-1 and TRBJ1-1, is KAGVTQTPRYLIKTRGQQVTLSCSPISGHRSVSWYQQTPGQGLQFLFEYFSETQRNKGNFPGRFSGRQFSNSRSEMNVSTLELGDSALYLCASSSGLGEAFFGQGTRLTVV.

The chain joins TRBV11-1 to TRBJ2-3; 7 nucleotides align to TRBD1. The CDR3 is 15 amino acids. V was clipped by 5 bases and J by 0 bases; unmatched bases: 5. From germline, CDR1 is SGHAT and CDR2 FQDESV (reference sequence). The CDR3, as DNA: TGTGCCAGCAGCCGACAGGGATCTAGCACAGATACGCAGTATTTT. Translation: CASSRQGSSTDTQYF.

J is TRBJ2-7 and V is TRBV7-8; D not resolved. The CDR3 consists of 13 residues. V was trimmed by 5 bases and J by 5 bases, leaving 13 bases between them. Germline V gene lookup returns CDR1 SGHVS and CDR2 FQNEAQ. The CDR3 reads CASSPQRSNEQYF. The DNA for the CDR3 is TGTGCCAGCAGCCCTCAACGTAGCAACGAGCAGTACTTC.

In DNA form, the CDR3 reads TGTGCCAGCAGCCTAATTGGACTAGCGGGGGGTACTACCTACAATGAGCAGTTCTTC. This gives the protein CASSLIGLAGGTTYNEQFF. The chain joins TRBV7-8 to TRBJ2-1; 14 nucleotides agree with TRBD2. The germline V gene has CDR1 SGHVS and CDR2 FQNEAQ. The CDR3 loop spans 19 amino acids. V lost 5 bases and J lost 2; bases outside the gene matches: 11.